This TCR beta chain stems from a study of shared clonotypes between healthy human individuals. Naive CD8 cells, CD45RO-negative and positively selected for CCR7, excluded terminally differentiated effector memory CD45RA+ cells. For every subset, genomic DNA was evenly distributed across several immunoSEQ plates. Method: immunoSEQ multiplex PCR; TCRdb's copy keeps in-frame clones and lacks some. This repertoire shows around 2,000,000 clones, about 95% found once; its top ten account for 0.95% to 1.5%. In germline, CDR1 is SGHAT, CDR2 FQNNGV. V was trimmed by 6 bases and J by 3 bases, leaving 8 bases between them. This CDR3 region has 12 residues.

The chain links TRBV11-2 to TRBJ2-5; D perhaps matches TRBD1 (5 bases). Input material: naive CD8+ T cells sorted from blood. The TCR sequence derives from a man younger than 35 in good health. The CDR3 sequence: CASSPQEETQYF. DNA for the CDR3: TGTGCCAGCAGTCCACAGGAAGAGACCCAGTACTTC. Using reference TRBV11-2 and TRBJ2-5 for the parts outside the CDR3, the full variable domain is EAGVAQSPRYKIIEKRQSVAFWCNPISGHATLYWYQQILGQGPKLLIQFQNNGVVDDSQLPKDRFSAERLKGVDSTLKIQPAKLEDSAVYLCASSPQEETQYFGPGTRLLVL.